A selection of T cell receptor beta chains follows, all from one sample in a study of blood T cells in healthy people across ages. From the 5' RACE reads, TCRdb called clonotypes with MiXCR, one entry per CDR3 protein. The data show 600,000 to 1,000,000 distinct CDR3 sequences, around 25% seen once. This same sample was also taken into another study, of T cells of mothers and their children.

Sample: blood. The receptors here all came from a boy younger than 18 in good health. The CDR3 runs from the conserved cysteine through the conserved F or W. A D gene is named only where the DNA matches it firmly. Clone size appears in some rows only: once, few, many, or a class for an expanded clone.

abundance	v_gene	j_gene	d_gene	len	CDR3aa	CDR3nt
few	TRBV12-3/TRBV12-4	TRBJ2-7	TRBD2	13	CASSRGSSYERYF	TGTGCCAGCAGTCGCGGGAGCTCCTACGAGCGGTACTTC
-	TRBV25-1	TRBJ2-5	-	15	CASSEYGQIEETQYF	TGTGCCAGCAGTGAATATGGACAGATAGAAGAGACCCAGTACTTC
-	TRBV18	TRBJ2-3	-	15	CASSHREILADTQYF	TGTGCCAGCTCCCACAGGGAAATTTTAGCAGATACGCAGTATTTT
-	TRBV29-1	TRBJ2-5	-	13	CSVDVGTQETQYF	TGCAGCGTTGACGTAGGGACCCAAGAGACCCAGTACTTC
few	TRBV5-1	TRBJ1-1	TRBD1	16	CASSSRPTGVNTEAFF	TGCGCCAGCAGCTCGCGCCCGACAGGGGTCAACACTGAAGCTTTCTTT
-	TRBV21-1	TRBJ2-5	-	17	CASSKPPSGDYQETQYF	TGTGCCAGCAGCAAACCTCCTAGCGGGGACTACCAAGAGACCCAGTACTTC
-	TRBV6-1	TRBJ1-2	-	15	CASSESWGTGYGYTF	TGTGCCAGCAGTGAATCTTGGGGGACGGGCTATGGCTACACCTTC
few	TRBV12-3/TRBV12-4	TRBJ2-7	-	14	CASSPWGSDDEQYF	TGTGCCAGCAGTCCCTGGGGTAGCGACGACGAGCAGTACTTC
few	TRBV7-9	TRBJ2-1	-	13	CASSLAPSDEQFF	TGTGCCAGCAGCTTAGCGCCGTCGGATGAGCAGTTCTTC
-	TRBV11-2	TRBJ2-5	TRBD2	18	CASSPRRLAGGYQETQYF	TGTGCCAGCAGCCCCCGAAGACTAGCGGGGGGGTACCAAGAGACCCAGTACTTC
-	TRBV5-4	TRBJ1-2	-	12	CASSLDWGGYTF	TGTGCCAGCAGCTTGGATTGGGGGGGCTACACCTTC
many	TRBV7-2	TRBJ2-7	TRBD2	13	CASSPTSGYEQYF	TGTGCCAGCAGCCCCACTAGCGGCTACGAGCAGTACTTC
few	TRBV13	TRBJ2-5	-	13	CASSSLVQETQYF	TGTGCCAGCAGCTCGCTCGTGCAAGAGACCCAGTACTTC
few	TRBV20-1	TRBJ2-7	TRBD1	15	CSADSANRGEYEQYF	TGCAGTGCCGACTCAGCCAACAGGGGGGAGTACGAGCAGTACTTC
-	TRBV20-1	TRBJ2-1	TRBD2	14	CSALGTSRYNEQFF	TGCAGTGCTCTCGGGACTAGCAGGTACAATGAGCAGTTCTTC
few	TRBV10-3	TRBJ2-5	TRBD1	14	CAISESGTGPTHDF	TGTGCCATCAGTGAGTCCGGGACAGGGCCTACACACGACTTC
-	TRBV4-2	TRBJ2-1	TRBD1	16	CASSQVRQGAYNEQFF	TGTGCCAGCAGCCAAGTTCGACAGGGCGCCTACAATGAGCAGTTCTTC
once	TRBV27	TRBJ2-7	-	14	CASSLSGAASEQYF	TGTGCCAGCAGTTTATCGGGGGCCGCTTCGGAGCAGTACTTC
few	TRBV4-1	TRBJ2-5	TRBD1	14	CASSRQGVQETQYF	TGCGCCAGCAGCCGACAGGGGGTACAAGAGACCCAGTACTTC
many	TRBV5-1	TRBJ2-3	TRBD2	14	CASSTGLGGDTQYF	TGCGCCAGCAGCACAGGACTAGGCGGGGATACGCAGTATTTT
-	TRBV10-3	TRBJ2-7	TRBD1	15	CAISESGQGSYEQYF	TGTGCCATCAGTGAGTCGGGACAGGGCTCCTACGAGCAGTACTTC
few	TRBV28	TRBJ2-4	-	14	CACSFGLAKNIQYF	TGTGCCTGCAGTTTCGGACTAGCCAAAAACATTCAGTACTTC
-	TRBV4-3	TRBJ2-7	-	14	CASSQDPVAYEQYF	TGCGCCAGCAGCCAAGATCCAGTTGCCTACGAGCAGTACTTC
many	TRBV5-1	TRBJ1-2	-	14	CASSLVGGDNGYTF	TGCGCCAGCAGCTTGGTTGGAGGGGACAATGGCTACACCTTC
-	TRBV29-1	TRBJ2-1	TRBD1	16	CSVAGDRGRTYNEQFF	TGCAGCGTTGCAGGGGACAGGGGAAGGACCTACAATGAGCAGTTCTTC
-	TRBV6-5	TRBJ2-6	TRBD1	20	CASSYSMSPGQGSGANVLTF	TGTGCCAGCAGTTACTCGATGAGCCCGGGACAGGGCTCCGGGGCCAACGTCCTGACTTTC
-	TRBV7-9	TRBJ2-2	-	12	CASSLTPGELFF	TGTGCCAGCAGCTTAACCCCCGGGGAGCTGTTTTTT
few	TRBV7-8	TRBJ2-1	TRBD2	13	CASSSPGRGEQFF	TGTGCCAGCAGCTCTCCGGGGAGGGGTGAGCAGTTCTTC
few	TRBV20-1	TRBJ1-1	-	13	CSAREGWDTEAFF	TGCAGTGCTAGAGAGGGGTGGGACACTGAAGCTTTCTTT
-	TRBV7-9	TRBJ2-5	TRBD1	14	CASRTDREGETQYF	TGTGCCAGCAGGACGGACAGGGAAGGAGAGACCCAGTACTTC
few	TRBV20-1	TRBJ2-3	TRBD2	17	CSASAGLAGGIADTQYF	TGCAGTGCTAGCGCCGGGCTAGCGGGGGGAATAGCAGATACGCAGTATTTT
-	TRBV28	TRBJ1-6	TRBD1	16	CASTWGQGTNNSPLHF	TGTGCCAGCACTTGGGGACAGGGAACCAATAATTCACCCCTCCACTTT
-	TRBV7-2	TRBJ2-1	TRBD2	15	CASSLDSGRALGQFF	TGTGCCAGCAGCTTAGATAGCGGGAGGGCCTTGGGGCAGTTCTTC
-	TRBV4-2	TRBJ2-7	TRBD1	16	CASSRKGGTGTYEQYF	TGTGCCAGCAGCAGGAAGGGCGGGACAGGTACCTACGAGCAGTACTTC
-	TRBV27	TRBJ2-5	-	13	CASREGLGETQYF	TGTGCCAGCAGAGAGGGGCTTGGAGAGACCCAGTACTTC
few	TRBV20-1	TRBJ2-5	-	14	CSARDQFLVETQYF	TGCAGTGCTAGAGATCAGTTTCTGGTAGAGACCCAGTACTTC
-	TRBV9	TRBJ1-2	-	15	CASSAQPELRLGHTF	TGTGCCAGCAGCGCACAACCAGAGCTGAGACTTGGCCACACCTTC
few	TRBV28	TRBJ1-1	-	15	CASSFIGKRNTEAFF	TGTGCCAGCAGTTTTATCGGAAAACGGAACACTGAAGCTTTCTTT
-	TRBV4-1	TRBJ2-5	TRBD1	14	CASRGQGSRETQYF	TGCGCCAGCAGGGGACAGGGGTCGCGAGAGACCCAGTACTTC
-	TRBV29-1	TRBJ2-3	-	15	CSVAPSGRSTDTQYF	TGCAGCGTTGCTCCCAGCGGGCGGAGCACAGATACGCAGTATTTT
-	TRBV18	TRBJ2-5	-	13	CAGSPDREETQYF	TGTGCCGGCTCTCCAGACAGAGAAGAGACCCAGTACTTC
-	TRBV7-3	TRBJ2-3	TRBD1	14	CASSSQGAPDTQYF	TGCGCCAGCAGCTCACAGGGGGCCCCAGATACGCAGTATTTT
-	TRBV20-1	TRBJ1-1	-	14	CSVTIGALNTEAFF	TGCAGTGTTACAATCGGAGCCCTGAACACTGAAGCTTTCTTT
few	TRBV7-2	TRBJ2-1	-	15	CASSFQAGARGEQFF	TGTGCCAGCAGCTTCCAGGCGGGGGCGCGGGGGGAGCAGTTCTTC
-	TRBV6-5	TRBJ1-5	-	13	CASSLQGSQPQHF	TGTGCCAGCAGTCTACAGGGTTCTCAGCCCCAGCATTTT
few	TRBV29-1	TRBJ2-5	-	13	CSVDTGREETQYF	TGCAGCGTTGATACAGGGAGGGAAGAGACCCAGTACTTC